This T cell receptor beta chain appears in the sequencing data of a study of control samples from healthy donors and cancer patients. CDR3 length: 13 amino acids. Trimming left V 3 bases short and J 9 bases short, with 9 bases between. Profiling relied on immunoSEQ multiplex PCR, and the TCRdb table lists in-frame clones only, not all of them. The sample includes about 59,000 clones, more than 75% seen only once; the top ten take approximately 11%. The genes are TRBV12-3 or TRBV12-4 and TRBJ1-6, with D hard to call. This clonotype was obtained from an older woman with lung cancer. Material: PBMCs. As DNA, the CDR3 is TGTGCCAGCAGTTTGATGATTACTTCACCCCTCCACTTT. Its protein product is CASSLMITSPLHF.